A selection of T cell receptor beta chains follows, all from one sample in a study of siplizumab effects on memory and regulatory T cells. Sequenced by immunoSEQ multiplex PCR; TCRdb stores in-frame clones only, minus some. The table lists fewer than 65,000 clones, nearly 95% of them singletons. Sequenced: CD8+ T cells sorted from blood. These receptors all stem from a human donor in good health. Each CDR3 is given with its conserved first and last residue. Fields, in order: clone size, J gene, D gene, CDR3 length, V gene, CDR3 DNA, CDR3 protein. D genes are given only for firm matches. The size entry is marked missing in some rows and otherwise reads once, few, many or a size class.

size: NA
J: TRBJ2-1
D: TRBD1
length: 15
V: TRBV6-1
DNA: TGTGCCAGCAGGATCGGGACAGGAGAGTACAATGAGCAGTTCTTC
CDR3: CASRIGTGEYNEQFF

size: NA
J: TRBJ2-5
D: NA
length: 16
V: TRBV9
DNA: TGTGCCAGCAGCCCCCCGCGCCGTAGGGGGGCGGAGACCCAGTACTTC
CDR3: CASSPPRRRGAETQYF

size: NA
J: TRBJ2-1
D: TRBD1
length: 14
V: TRBV15
DNA: TGTGCCACCAGCGGGGGGACAGGGAGCAATGAGCAGTTCTTC
CDR3: CATSGGTGSNEQFF

size: NA
J: TRBJ1-6
D: NA
length: 15
V: TRBV5-1
DNA: TGCGCCAGCAGCTTGGATCCGGGGGTGCGGTCACCCCTCCACTTT
CDR3: CASSLDPGVRSPLHF

size: NA
J: TRBJ1-2
D: NA
length: 15
V: TRBV28
DNA: TGTGCCAGCAGTTTTCTTTCTGGGCAGGGTGTGGACTACACCTTC
CDR3: CASSFLSGQGVDYTF

size: NA
J: TRBJ1-2
D: TRBD1
length: 20
V: TRBV10-2
DNA: TGCGCCAGCAGCTACAGCTTAACCGGGACAGGGGGCGACCCCGACTATGGCTACACCTTC
CDR3: CASSYSLTGTGGDPDYGYTF

size: NA
J: TRBJ2-7
D: NA
length: 13
V: TRBV27
DNA: TGTGCCAGCGCCCCGGACGGTAGCTACGAGCAGTACTTC
CDR3: CASAPDGSYEQYF

size: NA
J: TRBJ2-7
D: NA
length: 14
V: TRBV7-6
DNA: TGTGCCAGCAGCCCTCGACCGGGACCACACGAGCAGTACTTC
CDR3: CASSPRPGPHEQYF

size: NA
J: TRBJ1-2
D: TRBD1
length: 13
V: TRBV27
DNA: TGTGCCAGCAGTTTAGGTGAGGGACAGACTACATTCTTC
CDR3: CASSLGEGQTTFF

size: NA
J: TRBJ2-1
D: NA
length: 13
V: TRBV6-1
DNA: TGTGCCACCACTTCCAGCTCCTACAATGAGCAGTTCTTC
CDR3: CATTSSSYNEQFF

size: NA
J: TRBJ2-7
D: NA
length: 11
V: TRBV30
DNA: TGTGCCTGGAGTCCTACGGGAGAGCAGTACTTC
CDR3: CAWSPTGEQYF

size: NA
J: TRBJ1-4
D: NA
length: 14
V: TRBV5-1
DNA: TGCGCCAGCAGCTTGTGGCGGCATAATGAAAAACTGTTTTTT
CDR3: CASSLWRHNEKLFF

size: NA
J: TRBJ2-1
D: TRBD1
length: 17
V: TRBV7-9
DNA: TGTGCCAGCAGCCCCCGGATCCGGGACAGCTCCTACAATGAGCAGTTCTTC
CDR3: CASSPRIRDSSYNEQFF

size: once
J: TRBJ2-5
D: NA
length: 15
V: TRBV6-5
DNA: TGTGCCAGCAGTTATACAGGGAAATTTTTAGAGACCCAGTACTTC
CDR3: CASSYTGKFLETQYF

size: NA
J: TRBJ2-2
D: NA
length: 12
V: TRBV15
DNA: TGTGCCACCAGCCCCCGCACCGGGGAGCTGTTTTTT
CDR3: CATSPRTGELFF

size: NA
J: TRBJ2-7
D: NA
length: 14
V: TRBV19
DNA: TGTGCCAGTAGTACCCACTGGAGCTCCTACGAGCAGTACTTC
CDR3: CASSTHWSSYEQYF

size: medium-sized
J: TRBJ2-3
D: TRBD2
length: 15
V: TRBV6-4
DNA: TGTGCCAGCAGTGAAGCGGGAGGTACCACAGATACGCAGTATTTT
CDR3: CASSEAGGTTDTQYF